These 4 T cell receptor beta chains were sequenced from one sample in a study of cytomegalovirus exposure and HLA in healthy donors (dated by TCRdb to 2017 to 2019). The library was obtained by the immunoSEQ multiplex PCR assay. The multiplex PCR relied on a mix of 60 forward primers for TCR Vbeta segments and 13 reverse primers for TCR Jbeta segments. TCRdb holds this immuneACCESS table with in-frame rearrangements only. Some clones are missing; in checked studies, unresolved V genes explain under half, and the rest has no known cause. Recorded for this sample are approximately 190,000 clones; approximately 77% of them occurred a single time. The ten biggest clones cover 3.4% of the sample. Sequencing was done on a sample of PBMCs. These TCRs come from a man aged 40-49 years in good health and CMV-seropositive.

This rearrangement joins TRBV7-2 to TRBJ2-2; 8 nucleotides match TRBD2. Trimming removed 4 bases from V and 3 bases from J; junction bases left unmatched: 7. The germline gives CDR1 SGHTA, CDR2 FQGNSA. The CDR3 has 16 residues. CDR3 sequence reads: CASSSREGGHTGELFF. CDR3 bases: TGTGCCAGCAGCTCCCGGGAGGGGGGACACACCGGGGAGCTGTTTTTT.

The chain has TRBV4-1 and TRBJ2-7, with a tentative D call TRBD1 (6 bases). This CDR3 is built from 15 residues. V lost 0 bases, J lost 2 bases, and 11 bases lay in between. Germline values: CDR1 MGHRA, CDR2 YSYEKL. In nucleotides, the CDR3 is TGCGCCAGCAGCCAAGATCTGGGGGCGGCCTACGAGCAGTACTTC. Its translation is CASSQDLGAAYEQYF.

Notes on this clone: Other DNA variants within this sample encode the same CDR3. This chain joins TRBV7-9 and TRBJ1-5, with 8 nucleotides matching TRBD1. The CDR3 extends over 13 amino acids. From germline, CDR1 is SEHNR and CDR2 FQNEAQ (reference sequence). Unmatched junction bases numbered 3, after V lost 5 bases and J lost 6 bases. DNA for the CDR3: TGTGCCAGCAGCCTGGACAGGGCTCAGCCCCAGCATTTT. This sequence encodes CASSLDRAQPQHF.

The genes are TRBV19 and TRBJ1-5; D is possibly TRBD1 (5 bases). The CDR3 length is 17 residues. The germline gives CDR1 LNHDA, CDR2 SQIVND (reference sequence). Deletions cut 6 bases from V and 4 bases from J, with 22 bases between. This CDR3 reads CASSISGDAGGNQPQHF. The CDR3 DNA is TGTGCCAGTAGCATATCTGGGGATGCGGGGGGGAATCAGCCCCAGCATTTT.